This T cell receptor (beta chain) came from a study of OX40 agonist ivuxolimab in advanced cancers. The CDR3 totals 15 residues. The germline V and J ends were trimmed by 1 base and 5 bases, with 11 bases remaining between them. Germline CDR1 KGHSH, CDR2 LQKENI. TCRdb's copy holds only in-frame clones and misses some; the assay was immunoSEQ multiplex PCR. The sample records about 51,000 clones, almost 90% being singletons. V and J are TRBV18 and TRBJ2-2; no definite D call. This clonotype originated in an adult with an advanced solid tumor such as melanoma, head and neck, liver or kidney cancer. The input for sequencing was CD4+ or CD8+ T cells sorted from blood, taken in a trial of the OX40 agonist ivuxolimab. The DNA of the CDR3 is TGTGCCAGCTCACCACTAGAGTTCTCGACCGGGGAGCTGTTTTTT. Its protein product is CASSPLEFSTGELFF.